This TCR beta chain is from a study of OX40 agonist ivuxolimab in advanced cancers. The overall study: Males comprised 82.7% of the group, whose mean age was about 62 years (range roughly 20 to 90).

With respect to this clone: What it binds is unknown.

Unmatched junction bases numbered 3, after V lost 1 base and J lost 4 bases. The CDR3 runs to 14 residues. From germline, CDR1 is LGHNT and CDR2 FRNRAP. Whole-study results and caveats: Fewer expanded clones were found on average in CD4+ than in CD8+ T cells.

Clones were read by immunoSEQ multiplex PCR, and TCRdb kept only the in-frame ones, dropping some. The profile shows about 78,000 clones, 84% of them singletons. The rearrangement uses TRBV12-5 and TRBJ2-5; 7 nucleotides align to TRBD1. The sequences come from CD4+ or CD8+ T cells sorted from blood, collected in a trial of the OX40 agonist ivuxolimab. The clonotype was recovered from an adult with an advanced solid tumor such as melanoma, head and neck, liver or kidney cancer. The CDR3 nucleotides are TGTGCTAGTGGTTTGGGACAGGGTTCAGAGACCCAGTACTTC. Amino acid sequence: CASGLGQGSETQYF. The full variable domain, with the rest looked up from reference TRBV12-5 and TRBJ2-5, is DARVTQTPRHKVTEMGQEVTMRCQPILGHNTVFWYRQTMMQGLELLAYFRNRAPLDDSGMPKDRFSAEMPDATLATLKIQPSEPRDSAVYFCASGLGQGSETQYFGPGTRLLVL.